Presented here are 26 T cell receptor beta chains from one specimen sequenced in a study of blood T cell repertoires in COVID-19 (dated by TCRdb to the early 2020s). Receptor amplification or capture employed the immunoSEQ multiplex PCR assay. TCRdb holds this immuneACCESS table with in-frame rearrangements only. Some clones are missing; in checked studies, unresolved V genes explain under half, and the rest has no known cause. The sample table shows 55,000 to 75,000 clones, and roughly 77% are seen once. Clones ranked in the top ten supply around a tenth of the sample. Sequenced sample: peripheral blood. These receptors were obtained from a human donor in a cohort sampled during active COVID-19.

This clone was detected only once. The chain employs TRBV11-2 and TRBJ2-7, with 7 bases lining up with TRBD1. The V gene end was trimmed by 1 base and the J gene end by 2 bases; junction bases not matched to a gene: 2. The CDR3 has 14 amino acids. Germline loops: CDR1 SGHAT, CDR2 FQNNGV. Here the CDR3 DNA reads TGTGCCAGCAGCTTAGCGGGACAGACCTACGAGCAGTACTTC. Its translation: CASSLAGQTYEQYF.

This chain uses TRBV12-3 or TRBV12-4 with TRBJ1-6; 8 nucleotides match TRBD1. V lost 6 bases to trimming and J lost 14 bases; unmatched junction nucleotides: 6. The CDR3 is 12 residues long. The CDR3 protein is CASSPDREALHF. CDR3 sequence (DNA): TGTGCCAGCAGCCCGGACAGGGAGGCCCTCCACTTT.

This chain joins TRBV18 and TRBJ2-1, with 9 bases aligning to TRBD2. V lost 0 bases and J lost 5; bases outside the gene matches: 5. Looked up from germline, CDR1 is KGHSH and CDR2 is LQKENI. The CDR3 spans 16 residues. CDR3 DNA: TGTGCCAGCTCACCACCGGTGCGGGAGGGCCACAATGAGCAGTTCTTC. Protein product: CASSPPVREGHNEQFF.

This clone occurred once. The V gene is TRBV5-1, the J gene TRBJ1-2, with D perhaps matching TRBD1 (6 bases). V lost 3 bases, J lost 6 bases, and 15 bases lay in between. Germline V gene data show CDR1 as SGHRS and CDR2 as YFSETQ. This CDR3 contains 14 residues. The CDR3 loop is CASSSRGGQDGYTF. In DNA, the CDR3 is TGCGCCAGCAGCTCTAGGGGGGGCCAGGATGGCTACACCTTC.

This clone was observed a handful of times. The rearrangement links TRBV4-1 to TRBJ1-2; D perhaps matches TRBD1 (5 bases). V lost 6 bases and J 4 bases, leaving 12 bases between the germline ends. Germline loops: CDR1 MGHRA, CDR2 YSYEKL. The CDR3 is 13 residues long. This CDR3 is CASSADRFYGYTF. Written as DNA, the CDR3 is TGCGCCAGCAGTGCTGACAGATTCTATGGCTACACCTTC.

V and J are TRBV4-1 and TRBJ1-1; 10 positions match TRBD1. This CDR3 is 14 amino acids long. The ends lost 1 base at V and 7 bases at J; junction bases unmatched: 3. Germline V gives CDR1 MGHRA, CDR2 YSYEKL. CDR3: CASSQGQGAVEAFF. The DNA for the CDR3 is TGCGCCAGCAGCCAAGGACAGGGGGCCGTTGAAGCTTTCTTT.

This chain connects TRBV5-8 to TRBJ2-3; 9 bases match TRBD1. The V segment lost 2 bases and the J segment 6 bases; nucleotides outside the gene matches: 4. The CDR3 loop spans 14 amino acids. Germline loops: CDR1 SGHTS, CDR2 YDEGEE. The CDR3 nucleotides are TGTGCCAGCAGCTTAGGGGACAGGGTCGATACGCAGTATTTT. Amino acids: CASSLGDRVDTQYF.

V gene TRBV18 combines with J gene TRBJ1-4; no clear D gene. There are 14 residues in the CDR3. The germline CDR1 and CDR2 sequences are KGHSH and LQKENI. Trimming pared 6 bases from V and 2 bases from J, leaving 10 bases between. CDR3 DNA: TGTGCCAGCTCCGTGGGCGGGACTAATGAAAAACTGTTTTTT. Its protein product is CASSVGGTNEKLFF.

The CDR3 DNA sequence: TGTGCCATCAGTGGGCGGAGCGGCTCTAGCACAGATACGCAGTATTTT. Its protein is CAISGRSGSSTDTQYF. V usage is TRBV10-3 and J usage is TRBJ2-3, with D possibly TRBD2 on 5 matching bases. This CDR3 spans 16 amino acids. In germline, CDR1 is ENHRY, CDR2 SYGVKD. V lost 4 bases to trimming and J lost 0 bases, with 14 bases between them.

This rearrangement joins TRBV6-5 to TRBJ1-1, with TRBD1 identical over 8 bases. The V segment lost 0 bases and the J segment 5 bases; nucleotides outside the gene matches: 5. Germline CDR1 reads MNHEY; CDR2 reads SVGAGI. The CDR3 is made up of 15 amino acids. The CDR3 is CASSYSTGGRTEAFF. DNA for the CDR3: TGTGCCAGCAGTTACTCCACAGGGGGAAGAACTGAAGCTTTCTTT.

The V and J genes are TRBV7-9 and TRBJ2-2, with 9 positions matching TRBD2. Germline trimming cut 5 bases from V and 2 bases from J; bases unmatched to any gene: 3. Germline CDR1 and CDR2: SEHNR and FQNEAQ (reference sequence). The CDR3 has 15 amino acids. In DNA, the CDR3 is TGTGCCAGCAGCCCGCTAGCGGGAAACACCGGGGAGCTGTTTTTT. It encodes CASSPLAGNTGELFF.

This chain connects TRBV2 to TRBJ1-1; perhaps TRBD1 as D (6 bases). Between the trimmed V and J ends, which lost 8 bases and 7 bases, there was a span of 11 bases. Germline lookup yields CDR1 SNHLY and CDR2 FYNNEI. The CDR3 totals 11 residues. The DNA for the CDR3 is TGTGCCAGCGTAGGACAGATTGAAGCTTTCTTT. Translated: CASVGQIEAFF.

This chain joins TRBV11-1 and TRBJ1-1, with TRBD1 identical over 8 bases. Germline CDR1 reads SGHAT; CDR2 reads FQDESV (reference sequence). This CDR3 has 13 amino acids. V trimming: 5 bases; J trimming: 5 bases; junction bases outside the gene matches: 4. CDR3 residues: CASSDRGGTEAFF. The CDR3 DNA is TGTGCCAGCAGCGACAGGGGAGGGACTGAAGCTTTCTTT.

This clone appeared once. V gene TRBV3-1 (or the pseudogene TRBV3-2) combines with J gene TRBJ2-7; TRBD2 matches 8 bases. V was pared by 2 bases and J by 1 base, with 10 bases of the junction left unmatched. Germline CDR1 LGHDT, CDR2 YNNKEL (reference sequence). This CDR3 region has 17 residues. CDR3 coding DNA: TGTGCCAGCAGCCAATATGAAGCGGGAGCAGGATCCTACGAGCAGTACTTC. Protein sequence: CASSQYEAGAGSYEQYF.

This clone was observed a handful of times. The V and J genes are TRBV13 and TRBJ2-7, with TRBD2 matching over 8 bases. V lost 2 bases to trimming and J lost 1 base; unmatched junction nucleotides: 7. Per the germline V gene, CDR1 is PRHDT and CDR2 is FYEKMQ (reference sequence). This CDR3 is built from 16 residues. DNA for the CDR3: TGTGCCAGCAGCTTAATGGCCGGGGGGGCGTCCTACGAGCAGTACTTC. It translates to CASSLMAGGASYEQYF. Full variable domain (missing parts from reference TRBV13 and TRBJ2-7): AAGVIQSPRHLIKEKRETATLKCYPIPRHDTVYWYQQGPGQDPQFLISFYEKMQSDKGSIPDRFSAQQFSDYHSELNMSSLELGDSALYFCASSLMAGGASYEQYFGPGTRLTVT.

This clone has a handful of counts. This chain links TRBV10-3 with TRBJ2-7; 13 positions match TRBD2. The length of the CDR3 is 14 residues. The germline V gene has CDR1 ENHRY and CDR2 SYGVKD. V was clipped by 7 bases and J by 5 bases; unmatched bases: 5. The CDR3 DNA reads as TGTGCCATCAAGGGGACTAGCGGGGCCGACGAGCAGTACTTC. Its translation: CAIKGTSGADEQYF.

The chain uses TRBV11-2 and TRBJ2-1; 11 bases line up with TRBD2. The CDR3 length is 14 residues. Germline V gene sequence: CDR1 SGHAT, CDR2 FQNNGV. The ends lost 6 bases at V and 9 bases at J; junction bases unmatched: 7. CDR3: CASSLLAGAGEQFF. CDR3 in DNA: TGTGCCAGCAGTCTACTAGCGGGAGCTGGTGAGCAGTTCTTC.

This clone was seen just once. V is TRBV15 and J is TRBJ1-3; 10 positions agree with TRBD1. Looked up from germline, CDR1 is LNHNV and CDR2 is YYDKDF (reference sequence). This CDR3 has 15 amino acids. V trimming: 0 bases; J trimming: 7 bases; junction bases outside the gene matches: 3. CDR3 in DNA: TGTGCCACCAGCAGAGATGTGGGACAGGGGAACACCATATATTTT. Translation: CATSRDVGQGNTIYF.

V and J are TRBV28 and TRBJ2-7; 14 bases line up with TRBD2. V lost 4 bases to trimming and J lost 7 bases; unmatched junction nucleotides: 6. Looked up from germline, CDR1 is MDHEN and CDR2 is SYDVKM. The CDR3 is 15 residues long. The CDR3 is CASSWGLAGEMEQYF. The DNA of the CDR3 is TGTGCCAGCAGTTGGGGACTAGCGGGAGAGATGGAGCAGTACTTC.

The J gene is TRBJ1-1, the V gene TRBV7-6; D gene unclear. The CDR3 is made up of 13 amino acids. Trimming removed 3 bases at V and 3 bases at J, with 8 bases between. Germline V CDR1 and CDR2: SGHVS, FNYEAQ. The CDR3 bases are TGTGCCAGCAGCTTCCAAAGCTACACTGAAGCTTTCTTT. Protein: CASSFQSYTEAFF.

V is TRBV6-5 and J is TRBJ1-2, with a weak D call TRBD1 (5 bases). Germline V gene lookup returns CDR1 MNHEY and CDR2 SVGAGI. V lost 6 bases and J lost 2, with 13 bases in between. This CDR3 is built from 14 residues. The CDR3 nucleotides are TGTGCCAGCAGCTCGGGGGGGGGAAACTATGGCTACACCTTC. Translated, it gives CASSSGGGNYGYTF.

The chain recombines TRBV5-1 with TRBJ2-2; a weak D match, TRBD1 (5 bases). The CDR3 loop spans 13 amino acids. The germline V gene has CDR1 SGHRS and CDR2 YFSETQ. Trimming removed 0 bases from V and 6 bases from J, with 6 bases in between. CDR3 amino acids: CASSLGTSGELFF. The DNA of the CDR3 is TGCGCCAGCAGCTTGGGGACATCCGGGGAGCTGTTTTTT.

This clone turned up a few times. This chain joins TRBV4-1 and TRBJ1-2; a weak D match, TRBD1 (6 bases). Germline V gene sequence: CDR1 MGHRA, CDR2 YSYEKL. This CDR3 has 15 amino acids. V was shortened by 0 bases and J by 4 bases, with 12 bases between the two germline ends. The CDR3 region has the DNA TGCGCCAGCAGCCAAGATTTCCAGGGGAGCTATGGCTACACCTTC. Its protein product is CASSQDFQGSYGYTF.

The chain recombines TRBV6-5 with TRBJ1-1, with D hard to call. V was shortened by 10 bases and J by 4 bases, with 13 bases between the two germline ends. Germline V gene sequence: CDR1 MNHEY, CDR2 SVGAGI. This CDR3 spans 12 amino acids. Written as DNA, the CDR3 is TGTGCCACCTTGGTGGGAGGCACTGAAGCTTTCTTT. Its protein product is CATLVGGTEAFF.

The chain recombines TRBV2 with TRBJ1-1; TRBD1 might be the D (5 bases). The V gene lost 6 bases and the J gene lost 1 base, with 9 bases spanning the gap. CDR1 SNHLY and CDR2 FYNNEI come from the germline V gene. CDR3 length: 13 residues. CDR3 bases: TGTGCCAGCAGCCGGGACTCGAACACTGAAGCTTTCTTT. Amino acid sequence: CASSRDSNTEAFF.

The V call is TRBV5-6, the J call TRBJ2-7; D perhaps matches TRBD2 (6 bases). The germline gives CDR1 SGHDT, CDR2 YYEEEE. The CDR3 spans 14 residues. V was trimmed by 3 bases and J by 0 bases, leaving 10 bases between them. The CDR3 DNA reads TGTGCCAGCAGCTGGGGGGTAAGCTCCTACGAGCAGTACTTC. The encoded protein is CASSWGVSSYEQYF.